Each of the 29 T cell receptor beta chains below was sequenced from the same sample in a study of T cell changes during pregnancy in multiple sclerosis. Using immunoSEQ multiplex PCR, the repertoire was profiled, and TCRdb retains in-frame clones only, with some absent. Seen here are more than 50,000 clones, roughly nine tenths observed once, and the top ten hold about 0.49%. The sample here was CD4+ T cells from peripheral blood mononuclear cells, taken after pregnancy. These receptors were obtained from a female donor in good health, enrolled as a control in a pregnancy study.

The chain has TRBV5-6 and TRBJ1-4; D ambiguous. Per germline, CDR1 SGHDT and CDR2 YYEEEE. Trimming cost V 2 bases and J 7 bases, with 3 bases left between them. This CDR3 is built from 11 residues. CDR3 DNA sequence: TGTGCCAGCAGCTTCGGTGAAAAACTGTTTTTT. The encoded protein is CASSFGEKLFF.

The chain is built from TRBV27 and TRBJ2-3; TRBD1 matches 8 bases. The trim removed 2 bases at V and 3 bases at J, leaving 1 base unmatched. Germline-derived CDR1 and CDR2 are MNHEY and SMNVEV (reference sequence). This CDR3 contains 14 residues. Written as DNA, the CDR3 is TGTGCCAGCAGTTTAGACAGGGGAACAGATACGCAGTATTTT. Translation gives CASSLDRGTDTQYF.

The chain is built from TRBV13 and TRBJ1-1, with no clear D. Trimming pared 2 bases from V and 7 bases from J, leaving 11 bases between. The CDR3 extends over 13 amino acids. From germline, CDR1 is PRHDT and CDR2 FYEKMQ (reference sequence). In DNA, the CDR3 is TGTGCCAGCAGCTTAAGGAGGCAGAATGAAGCTTTCTTT. Residues: CASSLRRQNEAFF.

Note on this clone: The sample carries other DNA sequences with the same CDR3. V and J are TRBV6-5 and TRBJ2-1; 9 bases map to TRBD1. This CDR3 has 16 residues. Germline V gives CDR1 MNHEY, CDR2 SVGAGI. Germline trimming cut 0 bases from V and 4 bases from J; bases unmatched to any gene: 4. This CDR3 reads CASSYSNRGPYNEQFF. The CDR3 DNA reads as TGTGCCAGCAGTTACTCGAACAGGGGGCCTTACAATGAGCAGTTCTTC.

The chain carries TRBV19 and TRBJ1-2, with D possibly matching TRBD1 (5 bases). The CDR3 loop spans 15 amino acids. V was pared by 5 bases and J by 4 bases, with 17 bases between. Germline CDR1 and CDR2: LNHDA and SQIVND (reference sequence). This CDR3 reads CASSPDRSLFYGYTF. CDR3 bases: TGTGCCAGTAGTCCCGACAGAAGCCTTTTCTATGGCTACACCTTC.

The chain joins TRBV30 to TRBJ1-1, with D possibly TRBD1 on 6 matching bases. Trimming took off 2 bases at V and 5 bases at J, with 9 bases between the two ends. This CDR3 region has 12 residues. The germline CDR1 and CDR2 sequences are GTSNPN and SVGIG (reference sequence). The DNA for the CDR3 is TGTGCCTGGAGTACAGGGAGTACTGAAGCTTTCTTT. Encoded protein: CAWSTGSTEAFF. The full variable domain, rest sourced from reference TRBV30 and TRBJ1-1, is SQTIHQWPATLVQPVGSPLSLECTVEGTSNPNLYWYRQAAGRGLQLLFYSVGIGQISSEVPQNLSASRPQDRQFILSSKKLLLSDSGFYLCAWSTGSTEAFFGQGTRLTVV.

The chain couples TRBV23-1 to TRBJ1-6; no firm D call. TRBV23-1 falls under the ORF class, with uncertain function. V was cut by 4 bases and J by 13 bases, with 14 bases left in between. The CDR3 totals 13 residues. CDR3 residues: CASSLSLNSPLHF. The CDR3 DNA is TGCGCCAGCAGTCTCTCCCTTAACTCCCCCCTCCACTTT.

The chain is built from TRBV9 and TRBJ1-6; a weak D match, TRBD1 (5 bases). The V and J ends lost 2 bases and 8 bases respectively, with 14 bases between them. Germline lookup yields CDR1 SGDLS and CDR2 YYNGEE. This CDR3 contains 15 residues. CDR3 sequence (DNA): TGTGCCAGCAGCGTGTCTCAGGGTCGGGATTCACCCCTCCACTTT. It codes for CASSVSQGRDSPLHF.

The V gene is TRBV7-8, the J gene TRBJ2-1; tentatively, D is TRBD2 (5 bases). The CDR3 is 12 amino acids. The ends were cut back, 4 bases at V and 10 bases at J, with 11 bases in the middle. Germline CDR1 SGHVS, CDR2 FQNEAQ. The CDR3 sequence is CASSYPASEQFF. CDR3 in DNA: TGTGCCAGCAGCTACCCAGCTAGCGAGCAGTTCTTC.

This rearrangement joins TRBV10-3 to TRBJ1-3, with TRBD1 matching 9 bases. CDR3 length: 16 amino acids. The V segment lost 3 bases and the J segment 0 bases; nucleotides outside the gene matches: 3. Germline loops: CDR1 ENHRY, CDR2 SYGVKD. CDR3 in DNA: TGTGCCATCAGTGATCCGGGACAGGGCTCTGGAAACACCATATATTTT. Residues: CAISDPGQGSGNTIYF.

The chain employs TRBV5-4 and TRBJ2-7; TRBD1 aligns across 10 bases. The V and J ends lost 4 bases and 6 bases, in that order; junction bases with no gene match: 10. CDR1 and CDR2 from the germline V gene are SGHNT and YYREEE (reference sequence). The CDR3 runs to 15 residues. The CDR3 coding sequence is TGTGCCAGCAGCGCCGGGACAGGGGAATGGGGCGAGCAGTACTTC. Residues: CASSAGTGEWGEQYF. Together with reference TRBV5-4 and TRBJ2-7, the CDR3 gives the full variable domain: ETGVTQSPTHLIKTRGQQVTLRCSSQSGHNTVSWYQQALGQGPQFIFQYYREEENGRGNFPPRFSGLQFPNYSSELNVNALELDDSALYLCASSAGTGEWGEQYFGPGTRLTVT.

The chain joins TRBV6-5 to TRBJ1-5; 7 bases align to TRBD1. CDR1 MNHEY and CDR2 SVGAGI come from the germline V gene. The CDR3 loop spans 15 amino acids. The V segment lost 7 bases and the J segment 1 base; nucleotides outside the gene matches: 7. CDR3: CASTRGQSSNQPQHF. DNA of the CDR3: TGTGCCAGCACTAGGGGACAGTCAAGCAATCAGCCCCAGCATTTT.

The rearrangement uses TRBV7-9 and TRBJ1-2, with 8 nucleotides matching TRBD1. Germline CDR1 SEHNR, CDR2 FQNEAQ (reference sequence). J was trimmed by 5 bases and V by 1 base; bases with no gene match: 9. The CDR3 spans 16 residues. The CDR3: CASSLGQGTSAYGYTF. Here the CDR3 DNA reads TGTGCCAGCAGCTTAGGACAGGGGACGAGCGCGTATGGCTACACCTTC.

This sequence joins TRBV4-3 and TRBJ1-3, with TRBD1 matching 12 bases. The CDR3 length is 20 residues. V dropped 0 bases and J dropped 1; count of bases not matched to a gene: 10. The germline CDR1 and CDR2 sequences are LGHNA and YSLEER. The CDR3 region is CASSQDAGQGAIGSGNTIYF. In DNA form, the CDR3 reads TGCGCCAGCAGCCAAGATGCGGGACAGGGGGCCATAGGGTCTGGAAACACCATATATTTT.

The chain is built from TRBV11-3 and TRBJ1-4; D is possibly TRBD1 (5 bases). The CDR3 consists of 13 residues. The germline gives CDR1 SGHNT, CDR2 YENEEA. The V gene lost 2 bases and the J gene lost 5 bases, with 6 bases spanning the gap. This chain's CDR3 is CASSLYRNEKLFF. CDR3 coding DNA: TGTGCCAGCAGCTTATACAGGAATGAAAAACTGTTTTTT.

The gene calls are TRBV5-1 and TRBJ1-5, with D possibly being TRBD1 (6 bases). The CDR3 length is 14 residues. Germline loops: CDR1 SGHRS, CDR2 YFSETQ. V gave up 4 bases and J gave up 7 bases, with 15 bases separating them. The chain's CDR3 is CASSDTGPPQPQHF. In DNA form, the CDR3 reads TGCGCCAGCAGCGACACAGGGCCCCCACAGCCCCAGCATTTT.

The chain couples TRBV4-1 to TRBJ2-1, with 16 bases identical to TRBD2. Trimming cost V 4 bases and J 5 bases; bases outside gene matches: 2. In germline, CDR1 is MGHRA, CDR2 YSYEKL. CDR3 length equals 16 residues. The CDR3 loop reads CASSRGLAGGNNEQFF. The CDR3 coding sequence is TGCGCCAGCAGCCGGGGACTAGCGGGGGGGAACAATGAGCAGTTCTTC.

The genes are TRBV18 and TRBJ2-1; tentative D call: TRBD2 (5 bases). This CDR3 has 12 residues. Trimming took off 3 bases at V and 12 bases at J, with 12 bases between the two ends. CDR1 is KGHSH, CDR2 LQKENI, per germline. CDR3 sequence reads: CASSPYGEWQFF. CDR3 DNA: TGTGCCAGCTCACCTTATGGGGAGTGGCAGTTCTTC.

The chain combines TRBV4-2 with TRBJ1-5; 7 bases map to TRBD1. The V segment lost 2 bases and the J segment 7 bases; nucleotides outside the gene matches: 8. Germline loops: CDR1 LGHNA, CDR2 YNFKEQ. The length of the CDR3 is 15 residues. Here the CDR3 reads CASSQTQGEGQPQHF. As DNA, the CDR3 is TGTGCCAGCAGCCAAACTCAGGGGGAAGGGCAGCCCCAGCATTTT.

The chain joins TRBV5-5 to TRBJ1-2, with TRBD1 matching 9 bases. The CDR3 loop spans 16 amino acids. After removal of 0 bases from V and 8 bases from J, the junction contained 11 bases not matched to a gene. The germline CDR1 and CDR2 sequences are SGHKS and YYEKEE (reference sequence). CDR3 nucleotides: TGTGCCAGCAGCTTGGAGCCGAGGACAGGGGTAGGGGGCTACACCTTC. This codes for CASSLEPRTGVGGYTF. Combining the CDR3 with reference TRBV5-5 and TRBJ1-2 gives the whole variable domain DAGVTQSPTHLIKTRGQQVTLRCSPISGHKSVSWYQQVLGQGPQFIFQYYEKEERGRGNFPDRFSARQFPNYSSELNVNALLLGDSALYLCASSLEPRTGVGGYTFGSGTRLTVV.

The rearrangement joins TRBV6-6 to TRBJ1-1, with D maybe TRBD1 (5 bases). V lost 5 bases and J 10 bases, leaving 17 bases between the germline ends. The CDR3 loop spans 13 amino acids. The germline V gene encodes CDR1 MNHNY and CDR2 SVGAGI (reference sequence). The CDR3 protein is CASSPDPGQAAFF. CDR3 coding DNA: TGTGCCAGCAGTCCGGACCCAGGACAAGCAGCTTTCTTT.

This chain links TRBV30 with TRBJ2-3; D remains unclear. There are 11 residues in the CDR3. Trimming stripped 0 bases from V and 6 bases from J, with 4 bases between. Germline loops: CDR1 GTSNPN, CDR2 SVGIG (reference sequence). The CDR3 here is CAWSVRDTQYF. CDR3 nucleotides: TGTGCCTGGAGTGTACGGGATACGCAGTATTTT.

This CDR3 reads CASSLVAGSSRSPLHF. CDR3 coding DNA: TGTGCCAGCAGCCTCGTTGCTGGGAGTTCTCGGTCACCCCTCCACTTT. The rearrangement uses TRBV11-3 and TRBJ1-6; D is unclear. CDR1 and CDR2 (germline): SGHNT, YENEEA. The CDR3 sequence is 16 residues long. V lost 5 bases, J lost 10 bases, and 21 bases lay in between. The variable domain in full, completed from reference TRBV11-3 and TRBJ1-6, reads EAGVVQSPRYKIIEKKQPVAFWCNPISGHNTLYWYLQNLGQGPELLIRYENEEAVDDSQLPKDRFSAERLKGVDSTLKIQPAELGDSAVYLCASSLVAGSSRSPLHFGNGTRLTVT.

The V gene is TRBV7-3, the J gene TRBJ2-3; 9 bases map to TRBD1. The V and J ends lost 1 base and 3 bases, in that order; junction bases with no gene match: 2. This CDR3 is 15 amino acids long. In germline, CDR1 is SGHTA, CDR2 FQGTGA. CDR3 region: CASSLIGTGTDTQYF. The CDR3, as DNA: TGTGCCAGCAGCTTAATAGGGACAGGGACAGATACGCAGTATTTT.

This clone occurred once. The chain carries TRBV5-8 and TRBJ1-5; D is unresolved. The CDR3 runs to 18 residues. Germline CDR1 reads SGHTS; CDR2 reads YDEGEE. V lost 2 bases and J 1 base, leaving 19 bases between the germline ends. This CDR3 is CASSFEYPPRESNQPQHF. The CDR3 DNA reads TGTGCCAGCAGCTTTGAATACCCTCCGAGGGAAAGCAATCAGCCCCAGCATTTT.

This clone was found once. This chain connects TRBV5-6 to TRBJ1-2; TRBD1 aligns across 10 bases. Germline V gene lookup returns CDR1 SGHDT and CDR2 YYEEEE. The CDR3 sequence is 15 residues long. The trim removed 0 bases at V and 3 bases at J, leaving 2 bases unmatched. CDR3 region: CASSLGGTGDYGYTF. The CDR3 DNA follows: TGTGCCAGCAGCTTGGGAGGGACAGGGGACTATGGCTACACCTTC. Combining the CDR3 with reference TRBV5-6 and TRBJ1-2 gives the whole variable domain DAGVTQSPTHLIKTRGQQVTLRCSPKSGHDTVSWYQQALGQGPQFIFQYYEEEERQRGNFPDRFSGHQFPNYSSELNVNALLLGDSALYLCASSLGGTGDYGYTFGSGTRLTVV.

V is TRBV7-8 and J is TRBJ1-2, with 9 bases matching TRBD1. The V gene's germline CDR1 is SGHVS and CDR2 FQNEAQ. The trim removed 0 bases at V and 4 bases at J, leaving 3 bases unmatched. This CDR3 region has 15 residues. The CDR3 DNA reads TGTGCCAGCAGCTTAGCGCAGGACAGGGGCTATGGCTACACCTTC. Protein: CASSLAQDRGYGYTF.

The chain has TRBV7-3 and TRBJ1-2; D is perhaps TRBD1 (6 bases). The CDR3 has 15 residues. The V gene lost 5 bases and the J gene lost 3 bases, with 16 bases spanning the gap. Per germline, CDR1 SGHTA and CDR2 FQGTGA. In DNA, the CDR3 is TGTGCCAGCAGCCCCCATGGGGGCACCTACTATGGCTACACCTTC. Its translation: CASSPHGGTYYGYTF.

V is TRBV6-4 and J is TRBJ2-1; D perhaps matches TRBD1 (5 bases). The germline V gene has CDR1 MRHNA and CDR2 SNTAGT. This CDR3 is built from 15 residues. V was shortened by 2 bases and J by 3 bases, with 11 bases between the two germline ends. CDR3 in amino acids: CASSDTRVVYNEQFF. The CDR3 region has the DNA TGTGCCAGCAGTGACACCAGGGTGGTCTACAATGAGCAGTTCTTC.